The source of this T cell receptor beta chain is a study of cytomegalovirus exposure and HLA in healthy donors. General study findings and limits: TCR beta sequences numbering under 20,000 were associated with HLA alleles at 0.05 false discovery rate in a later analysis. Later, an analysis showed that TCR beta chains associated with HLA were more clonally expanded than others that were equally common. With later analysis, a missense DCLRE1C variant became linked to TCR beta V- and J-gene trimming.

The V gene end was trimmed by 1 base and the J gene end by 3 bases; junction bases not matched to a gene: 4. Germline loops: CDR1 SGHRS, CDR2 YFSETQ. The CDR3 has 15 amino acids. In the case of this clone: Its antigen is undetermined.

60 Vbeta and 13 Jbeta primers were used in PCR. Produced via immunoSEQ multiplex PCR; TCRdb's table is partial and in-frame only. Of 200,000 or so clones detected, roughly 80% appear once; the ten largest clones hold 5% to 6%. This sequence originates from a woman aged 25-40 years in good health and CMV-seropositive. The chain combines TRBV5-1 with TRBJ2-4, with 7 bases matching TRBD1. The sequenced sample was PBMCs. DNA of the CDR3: TGCGCCAGCAGCTTGTTCCGGGACAGCAAAAACATTCAGTACTTC. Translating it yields CASSLFRDSKNIQYF.